Listed below are T cell receptor beta chains from one sample, sequenced in a study of T cell responses to AZD1222 COVID-19 vaccine. The repertoire was sequenced with immunoSEQ multiplex PCR; TCRdb's copy has only in-frame clones and lacks some. The sample consists of 120,000 or so clones, around nine tenths of them appearing once. This specimen consisted of peripheral blood, obtained 28 days after the second AZD1222 dose. These TCRs come from an adult who received the AZD1222 COVID-19 vaccine. CDR3s include the opening cysteine and the closing phenylalanine or tryptophan. The D gene is left open where the match is weak. A clone size is listed for some rows: how often the clone was seen (once, few, many), or a class if it is expanded.

v_gene	abundance	j_gene	d_gene	CDR3nt	CDR3aa
TRBV6-5	NA	TRBJ1-2	NA	TGTGCCAGCAGTTACTCGAGGGCCGGCTATGGCTACACCTTC	CASSYSRAGYGYTF
TRBV27	NA	TRBJ2-5	TRBD2	TGTGCCAGCAGTTTACAACTAGCGGGAGCCAACCAAGAGACCCAGTACTTC	CASSLQLAGANQETQYF
TRBV30	NA	TRBJ1-1	NA	TGTGCCTGGAGTGACATCGCCACTGAAGCTTTCTTT	CAWSDIATEAFF
TRBV10-1	NA	TRBJ1-1	TRBD1	TGCGCCAGCAGTGAGAACCCAGGGGGCTTCACTGAAGCTTTCTTT	CASSENPGGFTEAFF
TRBV27	NA	TRBJ2-1	NA	TGTGCCAGCAGTAAATACAATGAGCAGTTCTTC	CASSKYNEQFF
TRBV18	few	TRBJ1-3	NA	TGTGCCAGCTCACCTTTCGAAGGAGGGAGCTCTGGAAACACCATATATTTT	CASSPFEGGSSGNTIYF
TRBV19	NA	TRBJ2-7	TRBD1	TGTGCCAGTACGTCCGACAGGGGGCTTAAGGAGCAGTACTTC	CASTSDRGLKEQYF
TRBV30	NA	TRBJ1-5	NA	TGTGCCTGGAGTGTACGGGGGTTTCAGCCCCAGCATTTT	CAWSVRGFQPQHF
TRBV5-5	NA	TRBJ1-1	NA	TGTGCCAGCAGCTTAGATCAGGGGAACACTGAAGCTTTCTTT	CASSLDQGNTEAFF
TRBV6-1	NA	TRBJ2-5	NA	TGTGCCAGCAGTGAACAACGGGGGCTAGGAGAGACCCAGTACTTC	CASSEQRGLGETQYF
TRBV4-1	NA	TRBJ2-7	NA	TGCGCCAGCAGCCAAGGGGTTTTGAACTACGAGCAGTACTTC	CASSQGVLNYEQYF
TRBV28	NA	TRBJ1-5	NA	TGTGCCAGCACCCAACAACTTAGCAATCAGCCCCAGCATTTT	CASTQQLSNQPQHF
TRBV18	NA	TRBJ1-4	NA	TGTGCCAGCTCACCCCTCAAGGGGTGGGAAAGGAATGAAAAACTGTTTTTT	CASSPLKGWERNEKLFF
TRBV6-5	NA	TRBJ2-5	TRBD2	TGTGCCAGCAGTTCATTTGTCGGGGGGGATGCTAGGACCCAGTACTTC	CASSSFVGGDARTQYF
TRBV28	NA	TRBJ1-5	TRBD1	TGTGCCAGCAACTGGCCTACGACAGGGAAGGTTGACAATCAGCCCCAGCATTTT	CASNWPTTGKVDNQPQHF
TRBV7-8	NA	TRBJ2-3	TRBD2	TGTGCCAGCAGCTCCCGACTAGCGGGAACTCCGAGCACAGATACGCAGTATTTT	CASSSRLAGTPSTDTQYF
TRBV10-2	few	TRBJ1-5	NA	TGCGCCAGCACCCACCTCCCGGATCAGCCCCAGCATTTT	CASTHLPDQPQHF
TRBV18	few	TRBJ1-1	NA	TGTGCCAGCTCACCACGTGGCCCTGAAGCTTTCTTT	CASSPRGPEAFF
TRBV7-9	NA	TRBJ2-1	NA	TGTGCCAGCAGCTATATGCCTGAGCAGTTCTTC	CASSYMPEQFF
TRBV5-1	NA	TRBJ1-3	NA	TGCGCCAGCAGCCAACAGGGACTACCTGGAAACACCATATATTTT	CASSQQGLPGNTIYF
TRBV5-5	NA	TRBJ2-7	TRBD1	TGTGCCAGCAGCTGGGGTTCGACAGGGGGCGCGGGGTCCTACGAGCAGTACTTC	CASSWGSTGGAGSYEQYF
TRBV7-8	NA	TRBJ1-5	NA	TGTGCCAGCAGCAGACAGTTCAATCAGCCCCAGCATTTT	CASSRQFNQPQHF
TRBV18	NA	TRBJ2-7	TRBD2	TGTGCCAGCTCACCACCGACTAGCGGCCTCCTCGAGCAGTACTTC	CASSPPTSGLLEQYF
TRBV7-9	few	TRBJ2-7	NA	TGTGCCAGCAGCCACCGACTAGTCAGCTACGAGCAGTACTTC	CASSHRLVSYEQYF
TRBV5-1	once	TRBJ1-2	TRBD1	TGCGCCAGCAGCCCGGACAGGGGGACGGGTGGCTACACCTTC	CASSPDRGTGGYTF
TRBV5-1	NA	TRBJ1-2	NA	TGCGCCAGCAGCTTGGCACCAGGGCTCAATGGCTACACCTTC	CASSLAPGLNGYTF
TRBV29-1	NA	TRBJ2-1	NA	TGCAGCGTTGAAGGGGGGTTTAGCAATGAGCAGTTCTTC	CSVEGGFSNEQFF
TRBV6-5	once	TRBJ2-3	NA	TGTGCCAGCGGAAGACTAGGGAGCACAGATACGCAGTATTTT	CASGRLGSTDTQYF
TRBV6-6	NA	TRBJ2-6	TRBD1	TGTGCCAGCAGTCAACGACAGGGGGCGGGTGGGGCCAACGTCCTGACTTTC	CASSQRQGAGGANVLTF
TRBV19	NA	TRBJ1-1	NA	TGTGCCAGTAGTAGGAGCATGAACACTGAAGCTTTCTTT	CASSRSMNTEAFF
TRBV18	NA	TRBJ2-1	TRBD2	TGTGCCAGCTCACTCGGGACTAGCGGGAGTAATGAGCAGTTCTTC	CASSLGTSGSNEQFF
TRBV6-5	NA	TRBJ2-1	NA	TGTGCCAGCAGCTACGGGACAATTGAGCAGTTCTTC	CASSYGTIEQFF
TRBV6-5	NA	TRBJ2-5	TRBD1	TGTGCCAGTCGAGGGGGCAGGCGAGAGACCCAGTACTTC	CASRGGRRETQYF
TRBV6-5	NA	TRBJ1-2	TRBD1	TGTGCCACTCATCCCGGGACAGTGACATATGGCTACACCTTC	CATHPGTVTYGYTF
TRBV9	NA	TRBJ1-2	NA	TGTGCCAGCAGCCCCGTACATACCCACGGCTACACCTTC	CASSPVHTHGYTF
TRBV6-6	NA	TRBJ2-7	NA	TGTGCCAGCAGTTATTCCTCAGCTTCCGACGAGCAGTACTTC	CASSYSSASDEQYF
TRBV29-1	NA	TRBJ1-1	TRBD1	TGCAGCGTTGAAGGTGTAGGGGGCGGCACTGAAGCTTTCTTT	CSVEGVGGGTEAFF